This is a list of T cell receptor beta chains from one sample in a study of graft-versus-host responses after intestinal transplantation. Method: immunoSEQ multiplex PCR; TCRdb's copy keeps in-frame clones and lacks some. The sample has around 97,000 clones; 91% are singletons. The antigens for these receptors are not known. Specimen: unstimulated CD4+ T cells sorted from spleen or lymph node cells, collected before transplant. These receptors originate from a human donor who was the organ donor for an intestinal transplant. The conserved cysteine and the conserved F or W are not part of the CDR3 here. The D gene is left open where the match is weak. For some rows the clone size is stated as once, few or many, or as a class when expanded; others skip it.

clone_size: NA; j_call: TRBJ1-2; d_call: TRBD1; v_call: TRBV6-6; cdr3_length: 12; cdr3_aa: ASSFLTGGIDYT
clone_size: NA; j_call: TRBJ1-1; d_call: NA; v_call: TRBV5-1; cdr3_length: 11; cdr3_aa: ASSLTTDTEAF
clone_size: NA; j_call: TRBJ1-4; d_call: NA; v_call: TRBV6-6; cdr3_length: 13; cdr3_aa: ASSYSRGSNEKLF
clone_size: NA; j_call: TRBJ2-2; d_call: NA; v_call: TRBV15; cdr3_length: 12; cdr3_aa: ATSARGNTGELF
clone_size: NA; j_call: TRBJ2-4; d_call: TRBD1; v_call: TRBV9; cdr3_length: 14; cdr3_aa: ASSPTTGVAKNIQY
clone_size: NA; j_call: TRBJ1-1; d_call: TRBD1; v_call: TRBV7-3; cdr3_length: 13; cdr3_aa: ASSLRTGDYTEAF
clone_size: NA; j_call: TRBJ1-1; d_call: NA; v_call: TRBV7-3; cdr3_length: 13; cdr3_aa: ASSLTGLLNTEAF
clone_size: NA; j_call: TRBJ2-7; d_call: TRBD1; v_call: TRBV29-1; cdr3_length: 12; cdr3_aa: SVELLQGTYEQY
clone_size: NA; j_call: TRBJ2-3; d_call: TRBD2; v_call: TRBV6-5; cdr3_length: 13; cdr3_aa: ASRGTSGVEDTQY
clone_size: NA; j_call: TRBJ2-2; d_call: NA; v_call: TRBV9; cdr3_length: 14; cdr3_aa: ASSVGLPFDAGELF
clone_size: once; j_call: TRBJ1-2; d_call: TRBD1; v_call: TRBV30; cdr3_length: 12; cdr3_aa: AWSAGQGNYGYT
clone_size: NA; j_call: TRBJ2-7; d_call: NA; v_call: TRBV11-2; cdr3_length: 11; cdr3_aa: ASSREADYEQY
clone_size: NA; j_call: TRBJ2-7; d_call: TRBD2; v_call: TRBV18; cdr3_length: 12; cdr3_aa: ASSPSGGAYEQY
clone_size: NA; j_call: TRBJ2-1; d_call: NA; v_call: TRBV18; cdr3_length: 14; cdr3_aa: ASSRPPPGGLNEQF
clone_size: NA; j_call: TRBJ2-7; d_call: TRBD1; v_call: TRBV7-6; cdr3_length: 12; cdr3_aa: ASSLGQGVSEQY
clone_size: NA; j_call: TRBJ2-7; d_call: NA; v_call: TRBV7-3; cdr3_length: 12; cdr3_aa: ASSVSGQAYEQY
clone_size: NA; j_call: TRBJ1-2; d_call: NA; v_call: TRBV4-1; cdr3_length: 12; cdr3_aa: ASSTDPGIRGYT
clone_size: NA; j_call: TRBJ1-2; d_call: TRBD1; v_call: TRBV25-1; cdr3_length: 11; cdr3_aa: ASSERDRRGYT
clone_size: few; j_call: TRBJ2-3; d_call: TRBD2; v_call: TRBV7-6; cdr3_length: 14; cdr3_aa: ASSRISGGSIDTQY
clone_size: few; j_call: TRBJ1-4; d_call: NA; v_call: TRBV7-2; cdr3_length: 12; cdr3_aa: ASSSHGGGEKLF